Listed below are T cell receptor beta chains from one sample, sequenced in a study of immune evolution from preneoplasia to lung adenocarcinoma. The repertoire was sequenced with immunoSEQ multiplex PCR; TCRdb's copy has only in-frame clones and lacks some. The table records several thousand clones, 88% of them present only once. The sample was FFPE invasive lung adenocarcinoma tissue. The receptors originated from a person aged 50-59 years with lung adenocarcinoma. The CDR3 runs from the conserved cysteine through the conserved F or W. Each record gives: D gene, J gene, V gene, clone size, CDR3 DNA, CDR3 protein. D genes are given only for firm matches. The size field is filled for only some rows; it gives once, few, many or a size class.

d_call: TRBD1
j_call: TRBJ1-1
v_call: TRBV11-1
clone_size: once
cdr3_nt: TGTGCCAGCAGACCAGGGGGGAGTTTTAATGAAGCTTTCTTT
cdr3_aa: CASRPGGSFNEAFF

d_call: TRBD1
j_call: TRBJ1-1
v_call: TRBV30
clone_size: -
cdr3_nt: TGTGCCTGGCAAAGCTGGGGGACAGGGGGGATGAACACTGAAGCTTTCTTT
cdr3_aa: CAWQSWGTGGMNTEAFF

d_call: -
j_call: TRBJ2-1
v_call: TRBV30
clone_size: -
cdr3_nt: TGTGCCTGGAGGGGGGGTAGTGGGGAGTACAATGAGCAGTTCTTC
cdr3_aa: CAWRGGSGEYNEQFF

d_call: -
j_call: TRBJ1-5
v_call: TRBV19
clone_size: -
cdr3_nt: TGTGCCAGTAGATCGGACAGCCATGGCAATCAGCCCCAGCATTTT
cdr3_aa: CASRSDSHGNQPQHF

d_call: TRBD1
j_call: TRBJ1-5
v_call: TRBV6-5
clone_size: few
cdr3_nt: TGTGCCAGCAGCCCTCATGTCAGGGGGCGTCAGCCCCAGCATTTT
cdr3_aa: CASSPHVRGRQPQHF

d_call: TRBD2
j_call: TRBJ2-5
v_call: TRBV9
clone_size: -
cdr3_nt: TGTGCCAGCAGCGCCGCCGGGGGAGGGGAGACCCAGTACTTC
cdr3_aa: CASSAAGGGETQYF

d_call: TRBD2
j_call: TRBJ2-3
v_call: TRBV7-8
clone_size: -
cdr3_nt: TGTGCCAGCAGCCAAAGCGGGAGCCGCACAGATACGCAGTATTTT
cdr3_aa: CASSQSGSRTDTQYF

d_call: -
j_call: TRBJ1-1
v_call: TRBV5-1
clone_size: once
cdr3_nt: TGCGCCAGCAGCTTGACCAGGGGAGGGTACACTGAAGCTTTCTTT
cdr3_aa: CASSLTRGGYTEAFF

d_call: TRBD2
j_call: TRBJ2-1
v_call: TRBV6-5
clone_size: -
cdr3_nt: TGTGCCAGCAGTTACCAGACTAGCCCCAATGAGCAGTTCTTC
cdr3_aa: CASSYQTSPNEQFF

d_call: TRBD2
j_call: TRBJ2-7
v_call: TRBV11-2
clone_size: few
cdr3_nt: TGTGCCAGCAGCTTATGGCGGGAGGAGGGTGGGTACTTC
cdr3_aa: CASSLWREEGGYF

d_call: -
j_call: TRBJ2-3
v_call: TRBV19
clone_size: -
cdr3_nt: TGTGCCAGTAGTGGTGAGGGGGATACGCAGTATTTT
cdr3_aa: CASSGEGDTQYF

d_call: -
j_call: TRBJ2-2
v_call: TRBV14
clone_size: -
cdr3_nt: TGTGCCAGCAGCCGCGACTCCGGGGAGCTGTTTTTT
cdr3_aa: CASSRDSGELFF

d_call: TRBD1
j_call: TRBJ2-5
v_call: TRBV5-1
clone_size: -
cdr3_nt: TGCGCCAGCAGAGTTGGACAGGCCGGACAAGAGACCCAGTACTTC
cdr3_aa: CASRVGQAGQETQYF

d_call: TRBD2
j_call: TRBJ2-1
v_call: TRBV19
clone_size: -
cdr3_nt: TGTGCCAGAAATAGCGGGAGGGACAATGAGCAGTTCTTC
cdr3_aa: CARNSGRDNEQFF

d_call: -
j_call: TRBJ1-5
v_call: TRBV28
clone_size: -
cdr3_nt: TGTGCCAGCAGTTTGGTACATATTAGCAATCAGCCCCAGCATTTT
cdr3_aa: CASSLVHISNQPQHF

d_call: -
j_call: TRBJ2-7
v_call: TRBV6-1
clone_size: few
cdr3_nt: TGTGCCCTCGGGGCCTACGAGCAGTACTTC
cdr3_aa: CALGAYEQYF

d_call: TRBD1
j_call: TRBJ1-1
v_call: TRBV30
clone_size: -
cdr3_nt: TGTGCCTGGAGTGTAGGGGGCATCACTGAAGCTTTCTTT
cdr3_aa: CAWSVGGITEAFF

d_call: -
j_call: TRBJ2-1
v_call: TRBV28
clone_size: -
cdr3_nt: TGTGCCAGCAGTTTGGGGTTAAACAATGAGCAGTTCTTC
cdr3_aa: CASSLGLNNEQFF

d_call: TRBD1
j_call: TRBJ2-3
v_call: TRBV25-1
clone_size: few
cdr3_nt: TGTGCCAGCAGTGAAGTTGGGACAGCCAACACAGATACGCAGTATTTT
cdr3_aa: CASSEVGTANTDTQYF

d_call: -
j_call: TRBJ2-5
v_call: TRBV27
clone_size: -
cdr3_nt: TGTGCCAGCAGTTTATCGGGGTGGGAGACCCAGTACTTC
cdr3_aa: CASSLSGWETQYF

d_call: -
j_call: TRBJ2-7
v_call: TRBV5-1
clone_size: few
cdr3_nt: TGCGCCAGCAATCTGGGGGACTACGAGCAGTACTTC
cdr3_aa: CASNLGDYEQYF

d_call: -
j_call: TRBJ2-4
v_call: TRBV30
clone_size: -
cdr3_nt: TGTGCCTGGAGTGTAGAGGGCACAGCCAAAAACATTCAGTACTTC
cdr3_aa: CAWSVEGTAKNIQYF

d_call: -
j_call: TRBJ1-4
v_call: TRBV30
clone_size: -
cdr3_nt: TGTGCCTGGAGTGTACGCACAACTGAAAAACTGTTTTTT
cdr3_aa: CAWSVRTTEKLFF

d_call: TRBD2
j_call: TRBJ2-1
v_call: TRBV9
clone_size: -
cdr3_nt: TGTGCCAGCAGCGGCCTAGCGGGAGGGCCCTCAGAGCAGTTCTTC
cdr3_aa: CASSGLAGGPSEQFF

d_call: TRBD1
j_call: TRBJ2-1
v_call: TRBV4-1
clone_size: -
cdr3_nt: TGCGCCAGCAGCCAAGAACAGGGGGCCTCCTTCTACAATGAGCAGTTCTTC
cdr3_aa: CASSQEQGASFYNEQFF

d_call: -
j_call: TRBJ1-5
v_call: TRBV6-1
clone_size: -
cdr3_nt: TGTGCCAGCAGTGAAGCTCCGGGGGAGGGACAGCCCCAGCATTTT
cdr3_aa: CASSEAPGEGQPQHF

d_call: -
j_call: TRBJ2-2
v_call: TRBV7-2
clone_size: once
cdr3_nt: TGTGCCAGCAGCTTAGACGCCCCGGGGGAGCTGTTTTTT
cdr3_aa: CASSLDAPGELFF

d_call: TRBD1
j_call: TRBJ2-7
v_call: TRBV27
clone_size: few
cdr3_nt: TGTGCCAGCAGTCCTTCTTCCGGGACAGTTTTTTACGAGCAGTACTTC
cdr3_aa: CASSPSSGTVFYEQYF

d_call: -
j_call: TRBJ2-1
v_call: TRBV20-1
clone_size: -
cdr3_nt: TGCAGTGCTGCCCGTCACAATGAGCAGTTCTTC
cdr3_aa: CSAARHNEQFF

d_call: -
j_call: TRBJ1-2
v_call: TRBV6-1
clone_size: -
cdr3_nt: TGTGCCAGCAGTGAGTACTATGGCTACACCTTC
cdr3_aa: CASSEYYGYTF

d_call: -
j_call: TRBJ2-1
v_call: TRBV2
clone_size: -
cdr3_nt: TGTGCCAGCGGGTGGGCTATACTCAACAATGAGCAGTTCTTC
cdr3_aa: CASGWAILNNEQFF

d_call: -
j_call: TRBJ1-1
v_call: TRBV6-5
clone_size: -
cdr3_nt: TGTGCCAGCAGTTACTTGCGAGGGTTTGCTGAAGCTTTCTTT
cdr3_aa: CASSYLRGFAEAFF

d_call: TRBD1
j_call: TRBJ2-5
v_call: TRBV6-5
clone_size: -
cdr3_nt: TGTGCCAGCAGTCTCAGGGGGCCAGAGACCCAGTACTTC
cdr3_aa: CASSLRGPETQYF

d_call: -
j_call: TRBJ1-5
v_call: TRBV2
clone_size: few
cdr3_nt: TGTGCCAGCAGTGTTGGGGCTAGCAATCAGCCCCAGCATTTT
cdr3_aa: CASSVGASNQPQHF

d_call: TRBD1
j_call: TRBJ1-2
v_call: TRBV28
clone_size: -
cdr3_nt: TGTGCCAGCTCAGGGACAGGGAGGAATGGCTACACCTTC
cdr3_aa: CASSGTGRNGYTF

d_call: TRBD2
j_call: TRBJ2-3
v_call: TRBV29-1
clone_size: -
cdr3_nt: TGCAGCGTCATTAGCGGGAGGGGGACAGATACGCAGTATTTT
cdr3_aa: CSVISGRGTDTQYF

d_call: TRBD2
j_call: TRBJ2-7
v_call: TRBV4-3
clone_size: -
cdr3_nt: TGCGCCAGCAGCCAAGGCCCGGGACTAGCGGGAGAGTTCTACGAGCAGTACTTC
cdr3_aa: CASSQGPGLAGEFYEQYF

d_call: TRBD2
j_call: TRBJ2-2
v_call: TRBV28
clone_size: -
cdr3_nt: TGTGCCAGCAGTTTAAGCGGGGGGATTAGCGGGAGGGCAGGCACCGGGGAGCTGTTTTTT
cdr3_aa: CASSLSGGISGRAGTGELFF

d_call: -
j_call: TRBJ1-5
v_call: TRBV2
clone_size: -
cdr3_nt: TGTGCCAGCAGTGAAAGTGGGTTTCAGCCCCAGCATTTT
cdr3_aa: CASSESGFQPQHF

d_call: -
j_call: TRBJ2-3
v_call: TRBV9
clone_size: few
cdr3_nt: TGTGCCAGCAGCGTAGCGGGTCGGGGCACAGATACGCAGTATTTT
cdr3_aa: CASSVAGRGTDTQYF

d_call: -
j_call: TRBJ2-2
v_call: TRBV19
clone_size: -
cdr3_nt: TGTGCCAGTAGTATAGGGACGCAAGTTACCGGGGAGCTGTTTTTT
cdr3_aa: CASSIGTQVTGELFF

d_call: -
j_call: TRBJ1-1
v_call: TRBV4-1
clone_size: -
cdr3_nt: TGCGCCAGCAGCCAAGATGTTCAGGCTGGTAGGCGGAACACTGAAGCTTTCTTT
cdr3_aa: CASSQDVQAGRRNTEAFF

d_call: TRBD2
j_call: TRBJ2-3
v_call: TRBV4-3
clone_size: -
cdr3_nt: TGCGCCAGCAGCCACGGTAGCGGGAGATCAGATACGCAGTATTTT
cdr3_aa: CASSHGSGRSDTQYF

d_call: -
j_call: TRBJ1-1
v_call: TRBV6-5
clone_size: -
cdr3_nt: TGTGCCAGCAGTTACCGGGACACTAACACTGAAGCTTTCTTT
cdr3_aa: CASSYRDTNTEAFF

d_call: -
j_call: TRBJ1-1
v_call: TRBV25-1
clone_size: -
cdr3_nt: TGTGCCAGCGGGGACAACACTGAAGCTTTCTTT
cdr3_aa: CASGDNTEAFF